This TCR beta chain was captured by sequencing in a study of breast tumors, draining lymph nodes, adjacent tissues. Study results and limitations: Tumor repertoires ranked between lymph nodes and nontumor tissue in diversity, with V and J gene preferences. Luminal-like breast cancer showed significantly greater tumor-nontumor repertoire similarity than basal-like breast cancer did.

In its sample, this clonotype was seen many times. Its target is unknown. MiXCR, applied by TCRdb to the multiplex PCR reads, yields one record per CDR3 protein. Among over 20,000 distinct CDR3 sequences listed, about a third were seen once. This CDR3 is 14 amino acids long. Germline V gene sequence: CDR1 DFQATT, CDR2 SNEGSKA (reference sequence). With V trimmed by 6 bases and J by 9 bases, 8 bases remained unmatched. Material: breast tumor tissue. This clonotype originated in a female donor with breast cancer. Some clones in this sample may be carry-over from other donors' samples. The chain couples TRBV20-1 to TRBJ2-1, with 13 bases fitting TRBD2. The DNA of the CDR3 is TGCAGTGCCATACTAGCGGGGGGGGGGGCTGAGCAGTTCTTC. This sequence encodes CSAILAGGGAEQFF.